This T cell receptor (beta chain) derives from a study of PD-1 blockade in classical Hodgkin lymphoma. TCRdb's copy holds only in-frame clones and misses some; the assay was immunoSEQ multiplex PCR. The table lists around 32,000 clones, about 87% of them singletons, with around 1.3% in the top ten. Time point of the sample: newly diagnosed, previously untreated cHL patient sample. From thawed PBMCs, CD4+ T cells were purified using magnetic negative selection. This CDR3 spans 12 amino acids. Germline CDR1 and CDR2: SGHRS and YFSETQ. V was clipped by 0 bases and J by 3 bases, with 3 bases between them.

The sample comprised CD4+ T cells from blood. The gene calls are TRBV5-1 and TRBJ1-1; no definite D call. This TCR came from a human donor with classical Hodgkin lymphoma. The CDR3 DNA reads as TGCGCCAGCAGCTTGGTGGACACTGAAGCTTTCTTT. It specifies CASSLVDTEAFF.